These 13 T cell receptor beta chains came from one sample sequenced in a study of T cells after yellow fever vaccination. Each CDR3 protein is one row after TCRdb ran MiXCR on the 5' RACE reads. In the table there are 140,000 to 150,000 distinct CDR3 sequences, 6.6% of which are singletons. The sample consisted of CD4+ T cells sorted from PBMCs, taken 10 days after the yellow fever booster vaccination. Source of these receptors: a man in his thirties or forties who received the YFV17D yellow fever vaccine.

This clonotype was found many times. This chain links TRBV18 with TRBJ2-7; D ambiguous. V was cut by 0 bases and J by 2 bases, with 11 bases left in between. The germline V gene encodes CDR1 KGHSH and CDR2 LQKENI. The CDR3 covers 15 residues. CDR3 protein: CASSPPGRVTYEQYF. The CDR3 region has the DNA TGTGCCAGCTCACCACCAGGTCGCGTAACCTACGAGCAGTACTTC.

This clonotype was recorded at least ten times. J is TRBJ2-4 and V is TRBV5-1; 7 positions match TRBD2. Germline CDR1 SGHRS, CDR2 YFSETQ. Trimming cost V 0 bases and J 7 bases; bases outside gene matches: 7. The CDR3 runs to 15 residues. CDR3 amino acids: CASSLEGRADNIQYF. As DNA, the CDR3 is TGCGCCAGCAGCTTGGAAGGGAGGGCGGATAACATTCAGTACTTC.

The V and J genes are TRBV7-2 and TRBJ2-1; D is uncertain. The CDR3 runs to 13 residues. V lost 6 bases to trimming and J lost 15 bases, with 21 bases between them. Per the germline V gene, CDR1 is SGHTA and CDR2 is FQGNSA. The CDR3 sequence: CASRGSVVGAMFF. The CDR3 region has the DNA TGTGCCAGCAGGGGATCGGTGGTGGGTGCGATGTTCTTC.

This clonotype was detected many times. The chain couples TRBV18 to TRBJ2-1; no definite D call. There are 14 residues in the CDR3. Germline values: CDR1 KGHSH, CDR2 LQKENI. The V end was cut by 3 bases, the J end by 3 bases, with 9 bases between. The DNA for the CDR3 is TGTGCCAGCTCACCGAGTAGCCGCTACAATGAGCAGTTCTTC. This codes for CASSPSSRYNEQFF.

This clonotype was recorded a few times. This chain connects TRBV5-1 to TRBJ2-5; D not certain. V gave up 2 bases and J gave up 1 base, with 9 bases separating them. CDR1 is SGHRS, CDR2 YFSETQ, per germline. This CDR3 comprises 14 residues. As DNA, the CDR3 is TGCGCCAGCAGCTTACAAGGCTCCCAAGAGACCCAGTACTTC. Translating it yields CASSLQGSQETQYF.

This clonotype appeared many times. This chain connects TRBV12-3 or TRBV12-4 to TRBJ1-2; 7 positions match TRBD1. This CDR3 spans 15 amino acids. The trim removed 6 bases at V and 3 bases at J, leaving 10 bases unmatched. CDR3 DNA: TGTGCCAGCAGCCATGGACAGGCGGGAGACTATGGCTACACCTTC. Its protein is CASSHGQAGDYGYTF.

A word on this clonotype: A read error may explain this, as a much larger clone is one base away. The chain carries TRBV2 and TRBJ2-7; D unclear. Germline assignment: CDR1 SNHLY and CDR2 FYNNEI. CDR3 size: 15 residues. V lost 0 bases to trimming and J lost 4 bases, with 13 bases between them. CDR3 protein: CASSEAPGSSYEQYF. As DNA, the CDR3 is TGTGCCAGCAGTGAAGCCCCCGGGTCCTCATACGAGCAGTACTTC.

This clonotype appeared many times. CDR3 sequence (DNA): TGCAGTGGGGCCCCGGGAGCCGGGTACGAGCAGTACTTC. It encodes CSGAPGAGYEQYF. The chain links TRBV20-1 to TRBJ2-7; weak D call: TRBD2 (6 bases). The CDR3 totals 13 residues. Deletions cut 7 bases from V and 4 bases from J, with 17 bases between. The V gene's germline CDR1 is DFQATT and CDR2 SNEGSKA (reference sequence).

This clonotype was picked up many times. The V gene is TRBV6-5, the J gene TRBJ2-1; 13 positions match TRBD2. This CDR3 spans 17 amino acids. Germline V gene data show CDR1 as MNHEY and CDR2 as SVGAGI. J gave up 7 bases and V 2 bases, and 8 bases lay outside the gene matches. The CDR3 DNA sequence: TGTGCCAGCAGTTACACCACTAGCGGGAGGGAAGGAAATGAGCAGTTCTTC. Translation: CASSYTTSGREGNEQFF.

This clonotype was seen many times. The chain joins TRBV28 to TRBJ1-5, with D perhaps matching TRBD1 (5 bases). The germline CDR1 and CDR2 sequences are MDHEN and SYDVKM. This CDR3 has 12 amino acids. V lost 9 bases and J lost 3, with 9 bases in between. This chain's CDR3 is CASYRSNQPQHF. In nucleotides, the CDR3 is TGTGCCAGTTACAGGTCCAATCAGCCCCAGCATTTT. The entire variable domain, with the rest obtained from reference TRBV28 and TRBJ1-5, is as follows: DVKVTQSSRYLVKRTGEKVFLECVQDMDHENMFWYRQDPGLGLRLIYFSYDVKMKEKGDIPEGYSVSREKKERFSLILESASTNQTSMYLCASYRSNQPQHFGDGTRLSIL.

V and J are TRBV20-1 and TRBJ2-1; no clear D. CDR1 and CDR2 (germline): DFQATT, SNEGSKA (reference sequence). CDR3 length: 14 residues. V shed 3 bases and J shed 1 base, with 10 bases lying between them. The CDR3 DNA reads as TGCAGTGCTAGTGGGCTTTCATCCTACAATGAGCAGTTCTTC. This gives the protein CSASGLSSYNEQFF.

This clonotype was seen only a few times. This sequence joins TRBV7-8 and TRBJ1-1, with no clear D. This CDR3 is 15 amino acids long. With 2 bases removed from V and 1 base from J, the gap between germline ends came to 11 bases. From germline, CDR1 is SGHVS and CDR2 FQNEAQ. CDR3 sequence reads: CASSLRRGGNTEAFF. In DNA, the CDR3 is TGTGCCAGCAGCTTACGGCGGGGAGGGAACACTGAAGCTTTCTTT.

This clonotype came up many times. This chain links TRBV7-8 with TRBJ2-3; 7 positions match TRBD1. The CDR3 spans 17 residues. The trim removed 1 base at V and 4 bases at J, leaving 11 bases unmatched. Germline V gene sequence: CDR1 SGHVS, CDR2 FQNEAQ. The CDR3 protein is CASSLGPPGQRADTQYF. Here the CDR3 DNA reads TGTGCCAGCAGCTTAGGGCCCCCGGGACAGAGAGCAGATACGCAGTATTTT.